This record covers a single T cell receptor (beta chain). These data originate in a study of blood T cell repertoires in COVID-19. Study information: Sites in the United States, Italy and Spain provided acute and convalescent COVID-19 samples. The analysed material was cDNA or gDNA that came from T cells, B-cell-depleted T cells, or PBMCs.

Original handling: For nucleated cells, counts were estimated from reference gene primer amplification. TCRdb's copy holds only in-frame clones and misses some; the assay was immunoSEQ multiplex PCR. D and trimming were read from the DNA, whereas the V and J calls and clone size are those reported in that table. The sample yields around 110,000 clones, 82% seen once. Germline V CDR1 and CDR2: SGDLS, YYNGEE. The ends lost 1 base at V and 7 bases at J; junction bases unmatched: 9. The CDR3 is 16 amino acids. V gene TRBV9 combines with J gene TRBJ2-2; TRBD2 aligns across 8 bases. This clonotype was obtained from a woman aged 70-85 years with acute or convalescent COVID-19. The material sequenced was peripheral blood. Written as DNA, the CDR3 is TGTGCCAGCAGCGTAACTCCGGGGGGGCCAGTCGGGGAGCTGTTTTTT. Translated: CASSVTPGGPVGELFF.